This T cell receptor beta chain was captured by sequencing in a study of cytomegalovirus exposure and HLA in healthy donors. CDR1 MDHEN and CDR2 SYDVKM come from the germline V gene. The CDR3 runs to 14 residues. V shed 8 bases and J shed 2 bases, with 13 bases lying between them. Notes on the study in general: Analyses of presence and absence presupposed an approximately uniform sequencing depth across donors.

Details on this clone: Its antigen remains unidentified.

This PCR relied on a set of 60 Vbeta primers and 13 Jbeta primers. Source study methods: A later analysis tallied tens of millions of unique TCR beta chains, about 11 million of them shared. Method: immunoSEQ multiplex PCR; TCRdb's copy keeps in-frame clones and lacks some. The V and J calls and clone size come from that table; D and trimming were worked out from the DNA. The sample has 150,000 to 200,000 clones, roughly 80% seen once. Sequencing input: PBMCs. The sequence was obtained from a woman in her 40s in good health and CMV-seronegative. The chain recombines TRBV28 with TRBJ1-5; D gene ambiguous. CDR3 region: CASADSLGNQPQHF. CDR3 in DNA: TGTGCCAGCGCCGATAGTCTGGGCAATCAGCCCCAGCATTTT.